This record looks at one T cell receptor beta chain sequence and its context. Its antigen target is currently unknown. Per-base quality was not reported, and no clone a single base away is much larger than it. The record originates from a study of T-cell reconstitution after alpha-beta-depleted transplantation in children listed by TCRdb under 2016. General notes on the study: Using TCR repertoire profiling, the study followed T-cell immune reconstitution in a quantitative way in children after TCRalphabeta/CD19-depleted allogeneic hematopoietic cell transplantation.

Library creation used PCR. These reads were obtained on an Illumina HiSeq 2500. TCR library preparation used molecular barcoding, with unique molecular identifiers applied to normalize quantification of the TCRbeta repertoire. TCRdb reanalyzed the raw reads on its own, using fastp at Q25 for trimming and MiXCR for clone calling, and kept in-frame beta chains. Each CDR3 protein gets just one entry, which takes the most common genes and DNA from the rows behind it. This sample gives some 300,000 distinct CDR3 sequences in total; around 10% of them show up just once. The biggest ten clones account for around 7.6% of the sample. The research as a whole found: In some patients, the high TCRbeta diversity seen at day 60 was put down to recipient T cells and intrathymic progenitors that had survived conditioning. About two months after transplant, the apparently early recovery of alphabetaT-cell counts reportedly depended on just several hundred clones that had expanded rapidly and came from non-depleted graft cells. The frequencies of hyperexpanded clones fell over the following months, and after one year, T-cell counts and TCRbeta diversity were mostly attributed to newly produced T cells.

This specimen's treatment or condition label, interpreted: allogeneic hematopoietic cell transplantation with graft depleted of TCRalphabeta T cells and CD19 B cells. The transplant recipients were children given TCRalphabeta/CD19-depleted allogeneic hematopoietic cell grafts. This receptor was obtained from a boy in the first two years of life with acute myeloid leukemia, due to receive a stem cell transplant. Sequencing was performed on PBMCs, taken before TCRalphabeta/CD19-depleted stem cell transplant.

The DNA sequence is TGCAGCGTTGAAGGTGCGGGGATGAACACTGAAGCTTTCTTT. It translates as CSVEGAGMNTEAFF. In this chain, TRBV29-1 is recombined with TRBJ1-1; the D gene cannot be named for sure. Inclusive of the bounding cysteine and phenylalanine, the CDR3 is 14 residues long. Left in the record is the CDR3 DNA by itself, 42 bases read in frame from the first base. From a lookup of the germline V gene, CDR1 and CDR2 are SQVTM and ANQGSEA. At the junction V is shortened by 1 base and J by 0 bases, with 9 bases in between.